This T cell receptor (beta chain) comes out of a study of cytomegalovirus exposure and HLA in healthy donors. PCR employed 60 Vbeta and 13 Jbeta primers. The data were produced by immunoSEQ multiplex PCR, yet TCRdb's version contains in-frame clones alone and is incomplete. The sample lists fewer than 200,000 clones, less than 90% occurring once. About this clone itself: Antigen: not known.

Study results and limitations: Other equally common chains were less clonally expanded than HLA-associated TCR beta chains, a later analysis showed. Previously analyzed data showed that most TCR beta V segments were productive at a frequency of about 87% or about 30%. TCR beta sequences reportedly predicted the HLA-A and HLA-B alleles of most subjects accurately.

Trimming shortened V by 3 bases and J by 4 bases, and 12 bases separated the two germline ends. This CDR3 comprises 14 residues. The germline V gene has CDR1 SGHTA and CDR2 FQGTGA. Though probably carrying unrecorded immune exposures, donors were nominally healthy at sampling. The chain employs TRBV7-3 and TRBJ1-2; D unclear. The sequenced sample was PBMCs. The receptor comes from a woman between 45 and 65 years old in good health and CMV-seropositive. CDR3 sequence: CASSFKSNLYGYTF. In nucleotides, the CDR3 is TGTGCCAGCAGCTTCAAATCTAATCTCTATGGCTACACCTTC.